The present TCR beta chain was sequenced within a study of blood T cell repertoires in COVID-19. About the research overall: Italy, Spain and the United States were the sources of the convalescent and acute COVID-19 samples. T cells, B-cell-depleted T cells, or PBMCs provided the cDNA or gDNA that served as material.

In the original workflow: Reference gene primers were amplified, and this amplification served to estimate nucleated cell counts. Libraries were prepared by immunoSEQ multiplex PCR; TCRdb keeps only in-frame clonotypes and omits some of them. D and trimming come from the DNA, and the V and J calls and clone size come from that table. The table shows 50,000 to 75,000 clones, with 70% to 85% occurring only once. The CDR3 has 14 amino acids. Germline V gene data show CDR1 as SGHRS and CDR2 as YFSETQ. The trim removed 5 bases at V and 4 bases at J, leaving 6 bases unmatched. Sequencing was carried out using peripheral blood. This chain links TRBV5-1 with TRBJ1-1; 9 nucleotides align to TRBD1. The TCR comes from a man aged 55 to 70 with acute or convalescent COVID-19. As DNA, the CDR3 is TGCGCCAGCAGACAGGGGACAGGGAGCACTGAAGCTTTCTTT. This codes for CASRQGTGSTEAFF.